Detailed here is one TCR beta chain. Its antigen target is currently unknown. No qualities accompany the bases; no much larger clone lies one base away. The roughly 39 donors, aged about 6 to 95 years, were systemically healthy Caucasian individuals from Russia. Each donor gave about 9.7 milliliters of peripheral blood, drawn into EDTA-treated Vacutainer tubes. Ficoll-Paque density-gradient centrifugation was used to isolate PBMCs, with at least 7 million per sample. Total RNA, at least 6 micrograms per sample, was extracted from PBMCs with Trizol reagent. Naive CD45RAhigh/CD27high T cell percentages were measured by flow cytometry on a PBMC aliquot from every donor. Libraries were built with 5' RACE. The sequencer listed for this sample is Illumina HiSeq 2500. The second PCR ran for roughly 7 to 12 cycles and used a J-beta primer mix along with a sample-barcoded 5' primer. A template-switch 5' adaptor carrying 12 random nucleotides introduced a unique molecular identifier onto each TCR beta cDNA molecule. At least 3 million CDR3-containing paired-end reads were obtained from each sample. First-strand cDNA was synthesized from all RNA with the Mint cDNA synthesis kit, primed by a TRBC-specific oligonucleotide. Following uracil-DNA glycosylase treatment, a first 18-cycle PCR with universal primers M1SS and BC2_uni_R was performed on all cDNA. The authors' analysis ran thus. For normalization, 1 million high-quality reads were randomly selected from each sample, with every read carrying a distinct molecular identifier. Instead of being binned into consensus sequences, reads that shared molecular identifiers were thrown out. MiTCR, with a Q25 quality threshold and the strictest error-elimination algorithm, was used for CDR3 identification, clonotype clustering and error correction. A nonparametric unseen species model with Euler transformation was used to estimate a lower bound on total TCR beta diversity. TCRdb reanalyzed the raw reads on its own, using fastp at Q25 for trimming and MiXCR for clone calling, and kept in-frame beta chains. For every CDR3 protein sequence, its rows merge into one entry that carries the most common genes and DNA. TCRdb's processing, not the authors' own work, is the source of the V and J calls. A total of around 1,700,000 distinct CDR3 sequences appear in this sample, approximately 30% of them only once. Roughly 8% of the sample goes to the ten largest clones.

This sample is part of a study of blood T cells in healthy people across ages (dated by TCRdb to between 2014 and 2017). Study-wide context: In model experiments, roughly one uniquely barcoded TCR beta cDNA molecule per two T cells was captured by template switching. Age-related changes in TCR beta repertoire diversity were measured in the study by deep sequencing normalized with unique cDNA molecular identifiers. Four age groups were formed from the donors: young (average about 16 years), middle-aged (just under 40), aged (more than 55) and long-lived (about 75). To avoid experimental bias, donors of different ages were randomly spread across the sequencing lanes. The study analyzed two additional independent replicas of 1 million unique cDNA reads from the same blood draw for two donors, one aged 18 to 30 and one aged 80 or older. Summary of the overall study and its limitations: Because the CMV infection status of the donors was unknown, age-related changes in expanded clonotypes may potentially have been confounded. As age increased, observed TCR beta diversity per million T cells dropped in a roughly linear way, and a significant reduction was already evident by age approximately 40. Estimates of total diversity based on one million sequenced T cells were regarded as lower bounds and as underestimates. Because profiling used bulk unsorted PBMCs, naive and antigen-experienced compartments could not be compared conclusively. Observed TCR beta diversity correlated strongly with the percentage of naive T cells measured by flow cytometry. The long-lived group showed more naive CD4+ T cells, fewer expanded clones and increased TCR diversity than the aged group, suggesting age selection.

CDR1 and CDR2, per the germline V gene, are SGHDN and FVKESK. Cut back by 4 bases and 2 bases, the V and J ends lie 17 bases apart. The CDR3 starts with the cysteine, ends with the phenylalanine, and has 16 residues. The only DNA kept is the CDR3, 48 bases in frame from the first base. The TCR comes from a woman in her twenties or thirties in good health. The receptor chain draws on TRBV14 and TRBJ1-2; no D segment can be confidently identified. The specimen was blood. The CDR3 here reads CASSPYVSKKNYGYTF. In nucleotide form, the sequence is TGTGCCAGCAGCCCGTACGTTAGCAAAAAAAACTATGGCTACACCTTC.